Listed below are T cell receptor beta chains from one sample, sequenced in a study of T-cell memory formation after mild COVID-19. TCRdb redid the calling of the 5' RACE reads with MiXCR, one entry per CDR3 protein. The sample has about 270,000 distinct CDR3 sequences, about 16% seen once. Input material: PBMCs or a T cell subset sorted from them (not recorded which). These receptors were taken from a man aged 18-30 years who had mild COVID-19 (a few samples of this study predate the infection). Cell type and time point are not known. CDR3s include the opening cysteine and the closing phenylalanine or tryptophan. Fields, in order: V gene, clone size, J gene, D gene, CDR3 DNA, CDR3 protein. A D gene is named only where the DNA matches it firmly. Part of the rows lack a size; the others show once, few, many or a class for expanded clones.

>TRBV9|few|TRBJ2-1|TRBD2
TGTGCCAGCAGCGTGACTAGCGGGGGCAATGAGCAGTTCTTC
CASSVTSGGNEQFF
>TRBV7-2|.|TRBJ1-1|.
TGTGCCAGCAGCCTTGGTGCGTCGGGCGGAACTGAAGCTTTCTTT
CASSLGASGGTEAFF
>TRBV9|.|TRBJ1-5|TRBD1
TGTGCCAGCAGCTCCCGGGACAGGGAGGTCAATCAGCCCCAGCATTTT
CASSSRDREVNQPQHF
>TRBV29-1|.|TRBJ1-1|.
TGCAGCGTTCCGACGAACACTGAAGCTTTCTTT
CSVPTNTEAFF
>TRBV6-2/TRBV6-3|.|TRBJ2-1|TRBD1
TGTGCCAGCAGTCCGGGGGACAGGGGATACAATGAGCAGTTCTTC
CASSPGDRGYNEQFF
>TRBV4-1|.|TRBJ1-3|TRBD1
TGCGCCAGCAGCCCTGACAGGGGAAGAAACACCATATATTTT
CASSPDRGRNTIYF
>TRBV4-1|many|TRBJ2-3|.
TGCGCCAGCAGCCCAGGAAGCCCTAGCACAGATACGCAGTATTTT
CASSPGSPSTDTQYF
>TRBV27|many|TRBJ2-6|.
TGTGCCAGCTCCCCGACCAGGGGCGCTGGGGCCAACGTCCTGACTTTC
CASSPTRGAGANVLTF
>TRBV11-2|.|TRBJ2-1|.
TGTGCCAGCAGCTTATTTCGGGGGTCCATGGGGAATGAGCAGTTCTTC
CASSLFRGSMGNEQFF
>TRBV7-2|.|TRBJ2-5|TRBD1
TGTGCCAGCAGCTTGGACAGGGGAGATCAAGAGACCCAGTACTTC
CASSLDRGDQETQYF
>TRBV5-1|.|TRBJ2-3|.
TGCGCCAGCAGTTCAGGGTTTTGGGCGACTAGCACAGATACGCAGTATTTT
CASSSGFWATSTDTQYF
>TRBV9|.|TRBJ2-1|.
TGTGCCAGCAGCGTTCGGACCGGAGAGCAGTTCTTC
CASSVRTGEQFF
>TRBV11-2|.|TRBJ2-1|.
TGTGCCAGCAGCCAAAATCAGGGTGCACCGAACAATGAGCAGTTCTTC
CASSQNQGAPNNEQFF
>TRBV5-1|.|TRBJ1-1|.
TGCGCCAGCAGCTTTAATGGGGGGACTGAAGCTTTCTTT
CASSFNGGTEAFF
>TRBV3-1|.|TRBJ1-2|.
TGTGCCAGCAGCCAATGGGGGACGGCAAATGGCTACACCTTC
CASSQWGTANGYTF
>TRBV7-9|few|TRBJ2-3|.
TGTGCCAGCAGCTTAGTGGCGGCCTGGTCAGATACGCAGTATTTT
CASSLVAAWSDTQYF
>TRBV29-1|.|TRBJ2-2|.
TGCAGCGTTGTTCTACGAGCGAACACCGGGGAGCTGTTTTTT
CSVVLRANTGELFF
>TRBV20-1|.|TRBJ2-5|.
TGCAGTGCTAGGGGACGGACGGGAAAAGAGACCCAGTACTTC
CSARGRTGKETQYF
>TRBV30|.|TRBJ1-2|.
TGTGCCTGGGAAAGGGGGGGCGGCTATGGCTACACCTTC
CAWERGGGYGYTF
>TRBV20-1|.|TRBJ2-3|TRBD2
TGCAGTGCTAGACTAGCGGGGGGGATAGATACGCAGTATTTT
CSARLAGGIDTQYF
>TRBV7-9|.|TRBJ2-7|.
TGTGCCAGCAGCTTAGGGGCGATCTCCTACGAGCAGTACTTC
CASSLGAISYEQYF
>TRBV29-1|few|TRBJ1-2|.
TGCAGCGAGGTTGGGACCCTTAACTATGGCTACACCTTC
CSEVGTLNYGYTF
>TRBV18|.|TRBJ2-6|TRBD1
TGTGCCAGCTCACCCCCCGGGACAGCTGCTGGGGCCAACGTCCTGACTTTC
CASSPPGTAAGANVLTF
>TRBV29-1|.|TRBJ2-7|TRBD1
TGCAGCGCAACCGGGACAGGGGACGAGCAGTACTTC
CSATGTGDEQYF
>TRBV5-6|once|TRBJ2-5|TRBD1
TGTGCCAGCATCTTGGTAGGGGGCTCGTGGGAGACGGGTCCCCAAGAGACCCAGTACTTC
CASILVGGSWETGPQETQYF
>TRBV24-1|.|TRBJ2-6|.
TGTGCCACCAGTGCGGGGTCTGGGGCCAACGTCCTGACTTTC
CATSAGSGANVLTF
>TRBV15|many|TRBJ2-1|TRBD1
TGTGCCACCAGCACCGAGCAGGGGGCGGCGTTCTTC
CATSTEQGAAFF
>TRBV6-5|few|TRBJ2-1|.
TGTGCCAGCACCTCCGGGGAGGAGCAGTTCTTC
CASTSGEEQFF
>TRBV7-9|.|TRBJ2-7|.
TGTGCCAGCAGCTCCCCGACTGGGGGCATCTCCTACGAGCAGTACTTC
CASSSPTGGISYEQYF
>TRBV7-9|few|TRBJ1-2|TRBD1
TGTGCCAGCAGCTTAGCGGACAGGGGGAACTATGGCTACACCTTC
CASSLADRGNYGYTF
>TRBV7-2|few|TRBJ2-7|TRBD2
TGTGCCAGCAGCTTCCTTGGCGGGGGGGATTACGAGCAGTACTTC
CASSFLGGGDYEQYF
>TRBV4-1|few|TRBJ1-5|.
TGCGCCAGCAGCCAAGGGACGGCCGACAATCAGCCCCAGCATTTT
CASSQGTADNQPQHF
>TRBV6-2/TRBV6-3|.|TRBJ2-5|.
TGTGACAGCAGTTACAACTTTGGGCCCGGGGTTCAAGAGACCCAGTACTTC
CDSSYNFGPGVQETQYF
>TRBV12-3/TRBV12-4|.|TRBJ2-3|.
TGTGCCAGCAGTGGGCTAACTAGCACAGATACGCAGTATTTT
CASSGLTSTDTQYF
>TRBV6-1|many|TRBJ2-7|.
TGTGCCAGCAGTGAAGGCTACGAGCAGTACTTC
CASSEGYEQYF
>TRBV7-3|.|TRBJ1-1|TRBD1
TGTGCCAGCAGCCAAGGGACAGGGTCGACTGAAGCTTTCTTT
CASSQGTGSTEAFF
>TRBV27|.|TRBJ2-1|.
TGTGCCAGCAGGCCGTCTAACGAAAATGAGCAGTTCTTC
CASRPSNENEQFF
>TRBV5-1|.|TRBJ1-2|.
TGCGCCAGCAGCTTACTAGACAGTGTATATGGCTACACCTTC
CASSLLDSVYGYTF
>TRBV9|.|TRBJ2-5|.
TGTGCCAGCAGCCCTCCGCAATCACCCCAAGAGACCCAGTACTTC
CASSPPQSPQETQYF
>TRBV10-1|few|TRBJ2-7|TRBD1
TGCGCCAGCAGTGATTACGTGACAGGGGACCACGAGCAGTACTTC
CASSDYVTGDHEQYF
>TRBV7-2|.|TRBJ2-3|TRBD2
TGTGCCAGCAGCACTGGACTAGCGGGGGGGAGCACAGATACGCAGTATTTT
CASSTGLAGGSTDTQYF
>TRBV7-9|few|TRBJ2-3|TRBD2
TGTGCCAGCAGCTTACCTGCGAGAGGACTAGCGGGGGGTCCATGGTCCCGCACAGATACGCAGTATTTT
CASSLPARGLAGGPWSRTDTQYF
>TRBV6-5|.|TRBJ2-1|TRBD2
TGTGCCAGCAGTTACGCGGGGGAGACTGAGCAGTTCTTC
CASSYAGETEQFF
>TRBV6-6|few|TRBJ1-1|.
TGTGCCAGCAGGTCAGACAGAGGGGGGATTGTAGCTTTCTTT
CASRSDRGGIVAFF
>TRBV4-1|few|TRBJ2-7|.
TGCGCCAGCAGCAGCGACAGGTACTACGAGCAGTACTTC
CASSSDRYYEQYF
>TRBV6-5|few|TRBJ2-2|TRBD1
TGTGCCAGCAGTTACGATGGGACAGGGGACACCGGGGAGCTGTTTTTT
CASSYDGTGDTGELFF
>TRBV2|.|TRBJ1-1|TRBD1
TGTGCCAGCAGTTGGGACAGCCTCACTGAAGCTTTCTTT
CASSWDSLTEAFF
>TRBV27|few|TRBJ2-3|.
TGTGCCAGCAGTCCCCCTTCATTCCGTCGCAGGTCTAGCACAGATACGCAGTATTTT
CASSPPSFRRRSSTDTQYF
>TRBV7-9|.|TRBJ1-5|.
TGTGCCAGCAGCTTAGATAGCTTCAATCAGCCCCAGCATTTT
CASSLDSFNQPQHF
>TRBV14|few|TRBJ1-1|.
TGTGCCAGCAGCCATCGACAGGCCACTGAAGCTTTCTTT
CASSHRQATEAFF
>TRBV7-3|.|TRBJ2-1|TRBD2
TGTGCCAGCAGCCCGACCATTGGGGGGGGTTACAATGAGCAGTTCTTC
CASSPTIGGGYNEQFF
>TRBV4-3|few|TRBJ2-6|TRBD2
TGCGCCAGCAGCCAAGATGGGGGGGCTGGGGCCAACGTCCTGACTTTC
CASSQDGGAGANVLTF
>TRBV11-3|.|TRBJ1-2|TRBD1
TGTGCCAGCAGCTTAAATTCAGGGGGCGGCGGCTACACCTTC
CASSLNSGGGGYTF
>TRBV12-3/TRBV12-4|.|TRBJ2-3|.
TGTGCCAGCAGTCGGGACCTCCCCTCAGATACGCAGTATTTT
CASSRDLPSDTQYF
>TRBV7-2|few|TRBJ1-1|TRBD1
TGTGCCAGCAGCTTATCCAGGGGGGGAATGGTTTTCTTT
CASSLSRGGMVFF
>TRBV11-2|few|TRBJ2-3|.
TGTGCCAGCAGCTTGCTGAGTACGCAGTATTTT
CASSLLSTQYF
>TRBV9|.|TRBJ2-5|.
TGTGCCAGCAGCGTAGTAGGGGGGATCCAAGAGACCCAGTACTTC
CASSVVGGIQETQYF
>TRBV24-1|few|TRBJ2-4|TRBD1
TGTGCCACCTGGGACAGGGTTGGCATTCAGTACTTC
CATWDRVGIQYF
>TRBV5-4|few|TRBJ2-7|.
TGTGCCAGCAGCCCCCGGGTGCCCGAGCAGTACTTC
CASSPRVPEQYF
>TRBV5-1|few|TRBJ2-3|TRBD2
TGCGCCAGCAGCTTGGCCCGGACTAGCGGGGGTGATACGCAGTATTTT
CASSLARTSGGDTQYF